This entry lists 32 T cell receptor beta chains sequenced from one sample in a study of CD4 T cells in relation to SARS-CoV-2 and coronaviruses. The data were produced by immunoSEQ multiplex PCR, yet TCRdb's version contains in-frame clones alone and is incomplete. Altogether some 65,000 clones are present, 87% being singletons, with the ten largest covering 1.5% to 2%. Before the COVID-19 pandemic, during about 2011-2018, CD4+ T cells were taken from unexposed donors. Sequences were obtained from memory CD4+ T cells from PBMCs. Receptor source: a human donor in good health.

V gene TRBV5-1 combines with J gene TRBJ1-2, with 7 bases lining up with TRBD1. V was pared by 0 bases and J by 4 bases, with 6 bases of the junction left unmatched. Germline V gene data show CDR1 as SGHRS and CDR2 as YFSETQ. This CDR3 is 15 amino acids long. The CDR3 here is CASSLVSDRSYGYTF. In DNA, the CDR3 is TGCGCCAGCAGCTTGGTTTCGGACAGGAGCTATGGCTACACCTTC.

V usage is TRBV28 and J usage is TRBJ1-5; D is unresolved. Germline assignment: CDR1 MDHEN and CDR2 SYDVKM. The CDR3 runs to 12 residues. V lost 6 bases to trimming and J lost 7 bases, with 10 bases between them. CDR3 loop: CASRSSVQPQHF. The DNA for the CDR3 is TGTGCCAGCAGGTCAAGTGTCCAGCCCCAGCATTTT.

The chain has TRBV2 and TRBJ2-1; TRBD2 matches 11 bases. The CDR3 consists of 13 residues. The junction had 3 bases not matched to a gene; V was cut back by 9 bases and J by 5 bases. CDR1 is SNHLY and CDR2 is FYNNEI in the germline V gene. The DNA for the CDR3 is TGTGCCAGTAGACTAGCGGGGAACAATGAGCAGTTCTTC. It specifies CASRLAGNNEQFF.

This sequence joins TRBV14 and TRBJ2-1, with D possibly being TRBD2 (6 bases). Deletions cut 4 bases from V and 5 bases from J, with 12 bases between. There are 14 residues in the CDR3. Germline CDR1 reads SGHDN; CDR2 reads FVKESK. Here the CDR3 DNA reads TGTGCCAGCAGCCTCTTAGGAGGGCACAATGAGCAGTTCTTC. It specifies CASSLLGGHNEQFF.

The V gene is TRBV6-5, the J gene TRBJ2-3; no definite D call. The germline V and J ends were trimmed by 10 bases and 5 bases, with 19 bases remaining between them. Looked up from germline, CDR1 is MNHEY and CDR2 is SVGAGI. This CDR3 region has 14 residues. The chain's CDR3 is CAIQDGMSQDTQYF. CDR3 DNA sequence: TGTGCCATCCAGGATGGGATGTCACAAGATACGCAGTATTTT.

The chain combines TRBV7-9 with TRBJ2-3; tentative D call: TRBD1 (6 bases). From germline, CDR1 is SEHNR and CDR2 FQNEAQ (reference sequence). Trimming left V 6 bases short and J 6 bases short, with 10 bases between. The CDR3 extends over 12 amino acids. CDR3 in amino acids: CASRVRGDTQYF. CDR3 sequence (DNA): TGTGCCAGCAGGGTTAGGGGGGATACGCAGTATTTT.

The DNA for the CDR3 is TGTGCCACCAGGGGGACAGGGGGGGGGAATGAGCAGTTCTTC. Protein sequence: CATRGTGGGNEQFF. The chain couples TRBV24-1 to TRBJ2-1, with 11 bases aligning to TRBD1. This CDR3 region has 14 residues. Per germline, CDR1 KGHDR and CDR2 SFDVKD. Trimming at V came to 7 bases and at J to 7 bases, leaving 5 bases not matched to a gene.

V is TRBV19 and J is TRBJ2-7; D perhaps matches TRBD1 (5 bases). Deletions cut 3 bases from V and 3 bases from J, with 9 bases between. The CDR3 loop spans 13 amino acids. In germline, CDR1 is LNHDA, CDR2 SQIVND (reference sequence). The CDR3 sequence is CASSIDSSYEQYF. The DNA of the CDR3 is TGTGCCAGTAGTATCGACAGCAGCTACGAGCAGTACTTC.

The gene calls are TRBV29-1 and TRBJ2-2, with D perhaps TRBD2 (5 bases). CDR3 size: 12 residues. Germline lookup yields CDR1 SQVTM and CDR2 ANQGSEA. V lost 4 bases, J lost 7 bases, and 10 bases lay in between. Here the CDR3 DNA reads TGCAGCGTTGCGGGAATGGACGGGGAGCTGTTTTTT. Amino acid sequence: CSVAGMDGELFF.

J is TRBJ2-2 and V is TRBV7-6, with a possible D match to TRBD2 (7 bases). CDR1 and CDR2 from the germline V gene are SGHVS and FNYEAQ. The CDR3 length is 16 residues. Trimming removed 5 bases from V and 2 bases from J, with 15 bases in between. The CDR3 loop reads CASSRNSGTNTGELFF. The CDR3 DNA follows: TGTGCCAGCAGCCGAAACAGCGGGACAAACACCGGGGAGCTGTTTTTT. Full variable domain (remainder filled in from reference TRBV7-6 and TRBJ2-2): GAGVSQSPRYKVTKRGQDVALRCDPISGHVSLYWYRQALGQGPEFLTYFNYEAQQDKSGLPNDRFSAERPEGSISTLTIQRTEQRDSAMYRCASSRNSGTNTGELFFGEGSRLTVL.

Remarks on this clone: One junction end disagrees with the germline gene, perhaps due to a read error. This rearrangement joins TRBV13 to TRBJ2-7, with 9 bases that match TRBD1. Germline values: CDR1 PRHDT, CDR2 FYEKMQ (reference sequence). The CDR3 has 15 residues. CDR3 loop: CASSRWDRDSHEQYF. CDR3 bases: TGTGCCAGCAGCCGCTGGGACAGGGACTCCCACGAGCAGTACTTC.

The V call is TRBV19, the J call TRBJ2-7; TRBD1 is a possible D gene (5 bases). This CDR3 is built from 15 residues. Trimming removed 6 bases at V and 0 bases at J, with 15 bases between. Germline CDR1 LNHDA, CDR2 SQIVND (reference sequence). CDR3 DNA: TGTGCCAGTAGCCAAAGATGGCAGGGCTCCTACGAGCAGTACTTC. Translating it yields CASSQRWQGSYEQYF.

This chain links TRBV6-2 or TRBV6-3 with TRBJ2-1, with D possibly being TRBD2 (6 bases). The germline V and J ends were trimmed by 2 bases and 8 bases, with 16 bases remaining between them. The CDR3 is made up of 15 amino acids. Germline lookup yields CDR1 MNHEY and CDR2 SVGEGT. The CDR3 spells CASSYGEGRRDEQFF. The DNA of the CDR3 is TGTGCCAGCAGTTACGGAGAAGGGAGGAGAGATGAGCAGTTCTTC.

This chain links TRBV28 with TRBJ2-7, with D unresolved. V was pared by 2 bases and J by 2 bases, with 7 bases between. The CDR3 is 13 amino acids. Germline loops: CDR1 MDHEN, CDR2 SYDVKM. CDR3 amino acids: CASSLRNPYEQYF. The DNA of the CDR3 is TGTGCCAGCAGTTTAAGGAATCCCTACGAGCAGTACTTC.

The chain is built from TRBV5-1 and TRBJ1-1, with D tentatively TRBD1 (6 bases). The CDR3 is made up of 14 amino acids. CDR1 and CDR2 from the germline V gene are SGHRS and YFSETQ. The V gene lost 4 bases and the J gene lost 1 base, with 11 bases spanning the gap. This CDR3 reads CASSAGTSNTEAFF. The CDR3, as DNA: TGCGCCAGCAGCGCCGGGACATCGAACACTGAAGCTTTCTTT.

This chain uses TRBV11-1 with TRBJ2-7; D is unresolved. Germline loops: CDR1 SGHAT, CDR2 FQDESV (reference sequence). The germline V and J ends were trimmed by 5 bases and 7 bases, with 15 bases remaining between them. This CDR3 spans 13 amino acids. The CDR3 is CASSLNMDGEQYF. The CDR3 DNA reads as TGTGCCAGCAGCCTCAACATGGACGGTGAGCAGTACTTC.

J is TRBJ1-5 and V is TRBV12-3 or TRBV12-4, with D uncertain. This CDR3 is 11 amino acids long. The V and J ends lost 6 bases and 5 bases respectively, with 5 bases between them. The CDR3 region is CASSLDQPQHF. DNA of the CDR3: TGTGCCAGCAGCCTGGATCAGCCCCAGCATTTT.

Here the CDR3 reads CASSLAGRGYTF. As DNA, the CDR3 is TGCGCCAGCAGCTTGGCCGGCCGTGGCTACACCTTC. The chain joins TRBV5-1 to TRBJ1-2; no firm D call. The CDR3 extends over 12 amino acids. Germline loops: CDR1 SGHRS, CDR2 YFSETQ. Trimming removed 0 bases from V and 7 bases from J, with 7 bases in between.

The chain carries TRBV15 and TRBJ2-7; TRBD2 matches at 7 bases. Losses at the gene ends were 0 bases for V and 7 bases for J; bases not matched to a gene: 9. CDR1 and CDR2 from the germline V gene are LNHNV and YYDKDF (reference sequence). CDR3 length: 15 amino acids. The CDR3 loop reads CATSRDSAGLREQYF. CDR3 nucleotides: TGTGCCACCAGCAGAGATTCAGCGGGATTGAGGGAGCAGTACTTC.

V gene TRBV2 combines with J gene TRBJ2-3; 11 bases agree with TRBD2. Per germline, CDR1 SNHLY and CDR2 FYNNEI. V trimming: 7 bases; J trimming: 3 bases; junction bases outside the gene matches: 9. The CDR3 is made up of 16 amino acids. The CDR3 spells CASTLAGGLDTDTQYF. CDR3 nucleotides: TGTGCCAGCACTCTAGCGGGGGGACTCGATACAGATACGCAGTATTTT.

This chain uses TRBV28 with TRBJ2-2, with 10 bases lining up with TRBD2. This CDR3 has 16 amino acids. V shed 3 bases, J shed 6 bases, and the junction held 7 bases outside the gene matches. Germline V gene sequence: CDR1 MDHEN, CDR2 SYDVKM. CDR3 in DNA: TGTGCCAGCAGTTTCTCTAGCGGGAGCGGATCCGGGGAGCTGTTTTTT. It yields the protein CASSFSSGSGSGELFF.

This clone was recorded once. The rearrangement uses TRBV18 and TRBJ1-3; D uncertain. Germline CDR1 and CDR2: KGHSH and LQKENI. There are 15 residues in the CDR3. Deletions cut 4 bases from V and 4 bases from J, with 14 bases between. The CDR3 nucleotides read TGTGCCAGCTCACGACTCCACATAGGCGGAAACACCATATATTTT. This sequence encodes CASSRLHIGGNTIYF.

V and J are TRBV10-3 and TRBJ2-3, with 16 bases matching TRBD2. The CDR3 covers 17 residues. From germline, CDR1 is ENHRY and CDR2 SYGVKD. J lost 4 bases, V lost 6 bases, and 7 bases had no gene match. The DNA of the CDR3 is TGTGCCATCAGGGGGACTAGCGGGGGGGCCGGAGCAGATACGCAGTATTTT. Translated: CAIRGTSGGAGADTQYF.

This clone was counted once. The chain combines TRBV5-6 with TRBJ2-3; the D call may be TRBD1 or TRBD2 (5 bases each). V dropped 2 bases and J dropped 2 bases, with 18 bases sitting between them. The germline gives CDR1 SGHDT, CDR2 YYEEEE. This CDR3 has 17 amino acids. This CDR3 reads CASSLLDRRTITDTQYF. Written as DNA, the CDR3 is TGTGCCAGCAGCTTACTGGATAGGAGGACAATCACAGATACGCAGTATTTT.

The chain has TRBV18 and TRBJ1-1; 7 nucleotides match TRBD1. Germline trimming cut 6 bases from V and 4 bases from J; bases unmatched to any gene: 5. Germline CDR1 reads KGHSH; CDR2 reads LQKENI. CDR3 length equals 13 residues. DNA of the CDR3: TGTGCCAGCTCGCAGGACAGGAGCACTGAAGCTTTCTTT. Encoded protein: CASSQDRSTEAFF.

The CDR3 nucleotides read TGTGCCAGCAGTTACGGACAGGGGGCAGCCGGGCAGTACTTC. Amino acid sequence: CASSYGQGAAGQYF. V gene TRBV28 combines with J gene TRBJ2-7, with TRBD1 matching over 11 bases. Germline CDR1 is MDHEN and CDR2 is SYDVKM. V was clipped by 4 bases and J by 9 bases; unmatched bases: 8. This CDR3 comprises 14 residues.

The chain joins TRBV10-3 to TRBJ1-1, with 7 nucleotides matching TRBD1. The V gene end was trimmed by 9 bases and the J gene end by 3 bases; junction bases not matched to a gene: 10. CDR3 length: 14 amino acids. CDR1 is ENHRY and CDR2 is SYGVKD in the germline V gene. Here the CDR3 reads CAMSSGTVHTEAFF. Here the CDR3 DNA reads TGTGCCATGAGCTCCGGGACAGTGCACACTGAAGCTTTCTTT.

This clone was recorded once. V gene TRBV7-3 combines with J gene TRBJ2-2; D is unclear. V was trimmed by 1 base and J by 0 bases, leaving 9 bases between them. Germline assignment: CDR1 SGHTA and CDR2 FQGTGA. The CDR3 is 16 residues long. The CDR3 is CASSLNPGSNTGELFF. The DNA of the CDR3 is TGTGCCAGCAGCTTAAATCCGGGTTCGAACACCGGGGAGCTGTTTTTT.

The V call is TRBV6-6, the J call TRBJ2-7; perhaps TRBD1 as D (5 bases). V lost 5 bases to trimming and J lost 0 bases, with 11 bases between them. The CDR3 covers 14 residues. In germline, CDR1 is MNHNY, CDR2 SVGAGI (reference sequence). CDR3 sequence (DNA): TGTGCCAGCAGTCTCCGACAGTTCTCCTACGAGCAGTACTTC. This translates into CASSLRQFSYEQYF.

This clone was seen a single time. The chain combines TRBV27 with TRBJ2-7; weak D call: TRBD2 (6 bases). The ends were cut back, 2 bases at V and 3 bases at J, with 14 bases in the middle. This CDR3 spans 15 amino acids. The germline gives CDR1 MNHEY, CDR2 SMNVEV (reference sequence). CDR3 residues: CASSLSGPGVYEQYF. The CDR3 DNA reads TGTGCCAGCAGTTTAAGCGGTCCGGGAGTCTACGAGCAGTACTTC.

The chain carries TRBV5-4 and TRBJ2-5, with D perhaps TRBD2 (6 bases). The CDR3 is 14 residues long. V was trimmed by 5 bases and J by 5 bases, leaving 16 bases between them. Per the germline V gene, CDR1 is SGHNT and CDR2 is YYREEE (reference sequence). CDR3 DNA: TGTGCCAGCAGTTCGCCACAGGAGGGTGAGACCCAGTACTTC. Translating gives CASSSPQEGETQYF.

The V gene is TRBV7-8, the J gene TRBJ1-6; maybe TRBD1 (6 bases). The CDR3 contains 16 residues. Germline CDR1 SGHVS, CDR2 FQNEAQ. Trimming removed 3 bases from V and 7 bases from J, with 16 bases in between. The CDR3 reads CASSLLGGAENSPLHF. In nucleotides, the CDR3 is TGTGCCAGCAGCTTGCTAGGGGGGGCCGAGAATTCACCCCTCCACTTT.